What follows are 2 T cell receptor beta chains derived from one specimen sequenced in a study of technical replicates of blood from several donors. Profiling relied on immunoSEQ multiplex PCR, and the TCRdb table lists in-frame clones only, not all of them. The table lists fewer than 110,000 clones, over 95% of them singletons. Sequencing was carried out using T cells isolated from PBMCs. All receptors derive from a human donor in good health.

The chain carries TRBV5-5 and TRBJ2-1; possible D gene TRBD2, 5 bases. V was trimmed by 1 base and J by 0 bases, leaving 11 bases between them. The CDR3 length is 16 residues. The germline gives CDR1 SGHKS, CDR2 YYEKEE (reference sequence). The CDR3 DNA is TGTGCCAGCAGCTTGAAAGAGCGGAGCTCCTACAATGAGCAGTTCTTC. Its translation is CASSLKERSSYNEQFF.

The chain carries TRBV4-1 and TRBJ2-6, with D maybe TRBD1 (6 bases). The length of the CDR3 is 18 residues. V was shortened by 2 bases and J by 0 bases, with 14 bases between the two germline ends. The germline CDR1 and CDR2 sequences are MGHRA and YSYEKL. This chain's CDR3 is CASSQSDRRFSGANVLTF. In DNA form, the CDR3 reads TGCGCCAGCAGCCAATCAGACAGGAGATTCTCTGGGGCCAACGTCCTGACTTTC.